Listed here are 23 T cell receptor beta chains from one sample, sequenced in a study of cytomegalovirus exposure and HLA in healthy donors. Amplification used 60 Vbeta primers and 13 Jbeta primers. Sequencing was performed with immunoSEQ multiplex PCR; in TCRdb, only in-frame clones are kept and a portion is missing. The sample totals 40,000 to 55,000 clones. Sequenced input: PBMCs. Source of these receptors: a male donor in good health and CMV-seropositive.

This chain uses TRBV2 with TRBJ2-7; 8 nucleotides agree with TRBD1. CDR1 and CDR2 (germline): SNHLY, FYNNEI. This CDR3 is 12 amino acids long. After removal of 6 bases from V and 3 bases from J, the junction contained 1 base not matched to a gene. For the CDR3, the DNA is TGTGCCAGCAGCGGACAGGGCTACGAGCAGTACTTC. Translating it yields CASSGQGYEQYF.

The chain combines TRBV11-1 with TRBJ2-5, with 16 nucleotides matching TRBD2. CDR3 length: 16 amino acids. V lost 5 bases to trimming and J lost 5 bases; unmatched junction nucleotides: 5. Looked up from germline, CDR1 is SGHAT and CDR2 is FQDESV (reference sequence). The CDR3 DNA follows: TGTGCCAGCAGCCTCGGGACTAGCGGGGGGGCGGAGACCCAGTACTTC. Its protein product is CASSLGTSGGAETQYF.

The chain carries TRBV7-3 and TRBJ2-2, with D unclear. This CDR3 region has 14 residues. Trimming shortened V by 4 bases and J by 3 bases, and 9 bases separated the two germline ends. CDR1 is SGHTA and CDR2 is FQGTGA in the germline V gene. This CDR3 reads CASSSLAHTGELFF. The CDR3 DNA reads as TGTGCCAGCAGCTCCTTAGCTCACACCGGGGAGCTGTTTTTT.

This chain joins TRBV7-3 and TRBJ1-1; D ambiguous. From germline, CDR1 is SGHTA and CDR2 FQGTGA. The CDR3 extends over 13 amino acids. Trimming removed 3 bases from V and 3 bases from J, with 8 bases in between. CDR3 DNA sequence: TGTGCCAGCAGCTTGACGGGTGACACTGAAGCTTTCTTT. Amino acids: CASSLTGDTEAFF.

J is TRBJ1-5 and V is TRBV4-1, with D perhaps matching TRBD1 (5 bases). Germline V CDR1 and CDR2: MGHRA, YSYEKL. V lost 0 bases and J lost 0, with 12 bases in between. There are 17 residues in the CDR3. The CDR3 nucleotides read TGCGCCAGCAGCCAAGATCTAGAGACAGTTAGCAATCAGCCCCAGCATTTT. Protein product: CASSQDLETVSNQPQHF.

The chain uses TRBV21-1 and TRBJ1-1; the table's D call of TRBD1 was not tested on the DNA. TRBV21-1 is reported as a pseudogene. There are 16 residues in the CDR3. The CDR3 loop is CASSKETGSIGTEAFF. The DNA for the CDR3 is TGTGCCAGCAGCAAAGAAACAGGGAGCATCGGAACTGAAGCTTTCTTT.

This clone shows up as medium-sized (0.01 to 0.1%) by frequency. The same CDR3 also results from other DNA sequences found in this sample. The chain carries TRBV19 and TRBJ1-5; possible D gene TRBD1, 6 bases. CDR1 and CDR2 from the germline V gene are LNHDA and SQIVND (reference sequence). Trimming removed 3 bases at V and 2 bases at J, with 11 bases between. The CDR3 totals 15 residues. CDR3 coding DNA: TGTGCCAGTAGTATTGGTTACAGGGGCAATCAGCCCCAGCATTTT. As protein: CASSIGYRGNQPQHF.

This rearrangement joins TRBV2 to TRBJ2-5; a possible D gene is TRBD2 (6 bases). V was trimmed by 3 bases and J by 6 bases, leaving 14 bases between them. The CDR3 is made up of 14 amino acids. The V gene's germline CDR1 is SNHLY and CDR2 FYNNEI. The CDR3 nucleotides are TGTGCCAGCAGTGATATGGGGACTGAACAGACCCAGTACTTC. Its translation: CASSDMGTEQTQYF.

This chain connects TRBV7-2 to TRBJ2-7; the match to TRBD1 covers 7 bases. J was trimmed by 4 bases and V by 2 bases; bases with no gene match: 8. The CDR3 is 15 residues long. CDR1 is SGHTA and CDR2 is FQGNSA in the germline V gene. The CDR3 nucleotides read TGTGCCAGCAGCTTAAGTCCGGACAGGACGTACGAGCAGTACTTC. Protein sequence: CASSLSPDRTYEQYF. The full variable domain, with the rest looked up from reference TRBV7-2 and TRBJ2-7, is GAGVSQSPSNKVTEKGKDVELRCDPISGHTALYWYRQSLGQGLEFLIYFQGNSAPDKSGLPSDRFSAERTGGSVSTLTIQRTQQEDSAVYLCASSLSPDRTYEQYFGPGTRLTVT.

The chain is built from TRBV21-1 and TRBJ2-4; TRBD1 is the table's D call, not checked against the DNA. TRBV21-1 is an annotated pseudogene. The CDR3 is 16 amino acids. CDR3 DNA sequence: TGTGCCAGCAGCTTAAGACAGGTCGTAGCCAAAAACATTCAGTACTTC. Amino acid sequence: CASSLRQVVAKNIQYF.

DNA of the CDR3: TGTGCCAGCAGCTCCCCGGGACAGGGGACAGATACGCAGTATTTT. Translating gives CASSSPGQGTDTQYF. V is TRBV5-6 and J is TRBJ2-3; the match to TRBD1 covers 10 bases. Germline CDR1 reads SGHDT; CDR2 reads YYEEEE. This CDR3 contains 15 residues. The V gene end was trimmed by 3 bases and the J gene end by 3 bases; junction bases not matched to a gene: 4.

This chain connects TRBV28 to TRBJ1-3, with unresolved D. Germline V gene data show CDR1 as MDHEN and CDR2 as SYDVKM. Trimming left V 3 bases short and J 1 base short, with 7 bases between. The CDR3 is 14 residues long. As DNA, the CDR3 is TGTGCCAGCAGTTTTGCAGGTTCTGGAAACACCATATATTTT. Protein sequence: CASSFAGSGNTIYF.

The CDR3, as DNA: TGTGCCTGGAGTGTAGTGCGGACAGAACGCAATTCACCCCTCCACTTT. This gives the protein CAWSVVRTERNSPLHF. The J gene is TRBJ1-6, the V gene TRBV30, with D possibly matching TRBD1 (6 bases). Germline V gene data show CDR1 as GTSNPN and CDR2 as SVGIG (reference sequence). The CDR3 loop spans 16 amino acids. V lost 0 bases and J 7 bases, leaving 16 bases between the germline ends.

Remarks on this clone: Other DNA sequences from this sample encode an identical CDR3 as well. The CDR3 coding sequence is TGCGCCAGCAGCTTGGGCGGAGGGAGTTACGAGCAGTACTTC. Amino acids: CASSLGGGSYEQYF. The chain has TRBV5-1 and TRBJ2-7; D is perhaps TRBD2 (6 bases). The CDR3 extends over 14 amino acids. Germline-derived CDR1 and CDR2 are SGHRS and YFSETQ. The V gene lost 0 bases and the J gene lost 4 bases, with 11 bases spanning the gap.

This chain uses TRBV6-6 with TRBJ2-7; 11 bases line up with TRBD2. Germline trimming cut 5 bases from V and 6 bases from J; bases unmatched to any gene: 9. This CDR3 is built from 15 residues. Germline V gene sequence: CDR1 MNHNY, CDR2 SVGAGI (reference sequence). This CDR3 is CASSQLAGVVREQYF. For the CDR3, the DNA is TGTGCCAGCAGTCAACTAGCGGGGGTTGTTCGCGAGCAGTACTTC.

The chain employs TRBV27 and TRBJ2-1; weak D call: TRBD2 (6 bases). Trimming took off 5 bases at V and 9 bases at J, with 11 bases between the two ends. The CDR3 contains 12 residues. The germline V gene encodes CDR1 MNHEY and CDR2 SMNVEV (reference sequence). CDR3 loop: CASSRGAVEQFF. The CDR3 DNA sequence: TGTGCCAGCAGTCGCGGGGCAGTTGAGCAGTTCTTC.

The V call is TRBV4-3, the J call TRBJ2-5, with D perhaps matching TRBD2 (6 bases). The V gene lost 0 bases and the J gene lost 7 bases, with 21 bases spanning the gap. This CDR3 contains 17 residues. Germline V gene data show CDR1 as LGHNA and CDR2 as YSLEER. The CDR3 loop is CASSQDILAGRVGTQYF. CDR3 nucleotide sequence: TGCGCCAGCAGCCAAGATATTTTGGCGGGGAGAGTCGGGACCCAGTACTTC.

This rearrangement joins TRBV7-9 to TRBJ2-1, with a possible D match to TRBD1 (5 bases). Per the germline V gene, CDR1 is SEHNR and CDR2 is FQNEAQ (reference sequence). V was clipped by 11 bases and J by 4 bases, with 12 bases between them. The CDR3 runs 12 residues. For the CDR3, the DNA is TGTGCCTTCCGACGGACATACAATGAGCAGTTCTTC. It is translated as CAFRRTYNEQFF.

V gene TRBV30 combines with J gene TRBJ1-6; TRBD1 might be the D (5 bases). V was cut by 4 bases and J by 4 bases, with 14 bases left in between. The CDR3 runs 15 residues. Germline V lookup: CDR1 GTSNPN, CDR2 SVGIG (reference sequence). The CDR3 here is CAWTLAGTYNSPLHF. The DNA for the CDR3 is TGTGCCTGGACCCTAGCGGGGACGTATAATTCACCCCTCCACTTT. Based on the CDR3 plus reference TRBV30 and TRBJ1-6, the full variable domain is SQTIHQWPATLVQPVGSPLSLECTVEGTSNPNLYWYRQAAGRGLQLLFYSVGIGQISSEVPQNLSASRPQDRQFILSSKKLLLSDSGFYLCAWTLAGTYNSPLHFGNGTRLTVT.

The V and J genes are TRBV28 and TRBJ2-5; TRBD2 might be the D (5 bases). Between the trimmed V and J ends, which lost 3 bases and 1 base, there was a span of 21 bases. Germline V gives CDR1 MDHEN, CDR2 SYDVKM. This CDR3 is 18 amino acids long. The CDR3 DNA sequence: TGTGCCAGCAGTTTTTCCCGCGGGTTAGGAAACCTCCAAGAGACCCAGTACTTC. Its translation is CASSFSRGLGNLQETQYF.

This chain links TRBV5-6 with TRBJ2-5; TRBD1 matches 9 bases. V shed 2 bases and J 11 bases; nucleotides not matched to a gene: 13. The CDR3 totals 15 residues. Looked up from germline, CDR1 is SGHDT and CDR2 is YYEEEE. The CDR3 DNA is TGTGCCAGCAGCTTACCCGGGACAGGGTCTGGGGAGCAGTACTTC. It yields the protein CASSLPGTGSGEQYF.

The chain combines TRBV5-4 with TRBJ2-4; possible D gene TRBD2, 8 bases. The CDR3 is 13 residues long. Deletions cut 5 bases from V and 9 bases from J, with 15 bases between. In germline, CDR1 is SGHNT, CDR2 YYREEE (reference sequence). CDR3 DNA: TGTGCCAGCAGGGAGGGGGCGGGGGGCATTCAGTACTTC. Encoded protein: CASREGAGGIQYF.

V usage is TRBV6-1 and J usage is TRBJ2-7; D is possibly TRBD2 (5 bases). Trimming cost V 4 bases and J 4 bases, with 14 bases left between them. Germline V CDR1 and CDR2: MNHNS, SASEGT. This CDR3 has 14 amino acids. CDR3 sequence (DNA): TGTGCCAGCAGTGCAGGACGGAGGTCATACGAGCAGTACTTC. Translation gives CASSAGRRSYEQYF.